This T cell receptor (beta chain) was captured by sequencing in a study of blood T cell repertoires in COVID-19. CDR1 and CDR2 from the germline V gene are SGDLS and YYNGEE. CDR3 length: 16 residues. With 3 bases removed from V and 2 bases from J, the gap between germline ends came to 12 bases. Method: immunoSEQ multiplex PCR; TCRdb's copy keeps in-frame clones and lacks some. In the table there are some 150,000 clones, approximately 86% of which are singletons. This sequence was found in a woman between 40 and 55 years old who had recovered from COVID-19. The sample comprised PBMCs or T cells enriched from blood (not recorded which). This sequence joins TRBV9 and TRBJ1-6; D unclear. CDR3 sequence: CASSARVSAYNSPLHF. CDR3 bases: TGTGCCAGCAGCGCCCGGGTGTCGGCCTATAATTCACCCCTCCACTTT.